Listed below are T cell receptor beta chains from one sample, sequenced in a study of post-analysis software for immune sequencing data. TCRdb processed the PCR reads anew with MiXCR; each CDR3 protein has one entry. The sample records around 700,000 distinct CDR3 sequences, around 64% being singletons. What was sequenced was blood. The receptors were sampled from a girl aged 2 to 9 with multiple sclerosis. Both conserved end residues are part of each CDR3. A D gene is named only where the DNA matches it firmly. A clone size is listed for some rows: how often the clone was seen (once, few, many), or a class if it is expanded.

>few|TRBD2|TRBV6-5|TRBJ2-5
TGTGCCAGCAGTTACTCCCCCTACAGGACTAGCGGGGGGGCTGGGGAGACCCAGTACTTC
CASSYSPYRTSGGAGETQYF
>.|.|TRBV3-1|TRBJ2-7
TGTGCCAGCAGCCAAGATCCCCGGAGTGAGCAGTACTTC
CASSQDPRSEQYF
>once|TRBD2|TRBV28|TRBJ2-3
TGTGCCAGCAGTTTTATTGCGGGAGCAGATACGCAGTATTTT
CASSFIAGADTQYF
>.|.|TRBV5-5|TRBJ1-1
TGTGCCAGCAGCCCGGCTAAGCTACGGCTCATGAACACTGAAGCTTTCTTT
CASSPAKLRLMNTEAFF
>.|.|TRBV5-1|TRBJ2-6
TGCGCCAGCAAAGGGGTCCTACTCTCTGGGGCCAACGTCCTGACTTTC
CASKGVLLSGANVLTF
>.|TRBD1|TRBV12-5|TRBJ2-7
TGTGCTAGTGGTTTCGGGACAGGGGGGAACGAGCAGTACTTC
CASGFGTGGNEQYF
>.|.|TRBV12-5|TRBJ2-1
TGTGCTAGCGGGACATCCCTGGGCAATGAGCAGTTCTTC
CASGTSLGNEQFF
>.|TRBD2|TRBV5-1|TRBJ2-3
TGCGCCAGCAGAGGGCAGGGAGGGGATACGCAGTATTTT
CASRGQGGDTQYF
>.|.|TRBV6-5|TRBJ2-3
TGTGCCAGCAGTTACCTTTCGGGATACGGTACAGATACGCAGTATTTT
CASSYLSGYGTDTQYF
>.|TRBD2|TRBV20-1|TRBJ2-5
TGCAGTGCTAGGGGGGAGGGATACCGAGAGACCCAGTACTTC
CSARGEGYRETQYF
>.|TRBD2|TRBV6-5|TRBJ2-5
TGTGCCAGCAGTGTTGGACTAGCCCCCCAAGAGACCCAGTACTTC
CASSVGLAPQETQYF
>.|TRBD2|TRBV5-1|TRBJ2-2
TGCGCCAGCAGCTTGGTACTAGCGGGAGGCCTCGATGACACCGGGGAGCTGTTTTTT
CASSLVLAGGLDDTGELFF
>.|.|TRBV5-1|TRBJ1-1
TGCGCCAGCAGCCAAGGACGTCAAAGAGGCACTGAAGCTTTCTTT
CASSQGRQRGTEAFF
>.|TRBD2|TRBV12-3/TRBV12-4|TRBJ2-5
TGTGCCAGCAGCTATGGGACTAGCGGGAGGGCCTTTCAAGAGACCCAGTACTTC
CASSYGTSGRAFQETQYF
>.|.|TRBV29-1|TRBJ1-1
TGCAGCGTCCTCGCCCATAGGAACACCGAAGCTTTCTTT
CSVLAHRNTEAFF
>.|.|TRBV7-9|TRBJ1-1
TGTGCCAGCAGCTTAGAGGGTCTTCGGGCTTTCTTT
CASSLEGLRAFF
>few|TRBD1|TRBV20-1|TRBJ1-2
TGCAGTGCTCGTCAAGCAGGGGGGAACTATGGCTACACCTTC
CSARQAGGNYGYTF
>.|TRBD1|TRBV10-1|TRBJ2-5
TGCGCCAGCAGTGAGTCGGACAGGACGGAGACCCAGTACTTC
CASSESDRTETQYF
>.|TRBD2|TRBV7-2|TRBJ2-3
TGTGCCAGCAGCTTAGTAAGGCTAGCGGGGGGGTCAGATACGCAGTATTTT
CASSLVRLAGGSDTQYF
>.|.|TRBV5-1|TRBJ2-7
TGCGCCAGCAGCTTGCAGGGATGGGACGAGCAGTACTTC
CASSLQGWDEQYF
>few|TRBD1|TRBV29-1|TRBJ2-3
TGCAGCGTTGACGGCAGGGGGGATACGCAGTATTTT
CSVDGRGDTQYF
>few|.|TRBV5-1|TRBJ1-2
TGCGCCAGCAGCCGAATCCCGAGGCCCAATCCAGGGGACTATGGCTACACCTTC
CASSRIPRPNPGDYGYTF
>.|.|TRBV4-2|TRBJ2-1
TGTGCCAGCAGCCAAGGGGGGGAGGTCTACAATGAGCAGTTCTTC
CASSQGGEVYNEQFF
>.|.|TRBV25-1|TRBJ2-1
TGTGCCAGCAGTGACCCAGGGAACAATGAGCAGTTCTTC
CASSDPGNNEQFF
>.|.|TRBV20-1|TRBJ2-1
TGCAGTGCTAGAGGGTGGGCCCGGGTTTCCTACAATGAGCAGTTCTTC
CSARGWARVSYNEQFF
>.|.|TRBV7-9|TRBJ2-5
TGTGCCAGCAGCTTGGTGGGGCCAGAGACCCAGTACTTC
CASSLVGPETQYF
>.|TRBD2|TRBV4-1|TRBJ2-1
TGCGCCAGCAGCCAGACTAGCGGGAGGGGAGCCAATGAGCAGTTCTTC
CASSQTSGRGANEQFF
>few|TRBD2|TRBV7-2|TRBJ2-1
TGTGCCAGCAGCTTAGTGGCGGGGGTTCACAATGAGCAGTTCTTC
CASSLVAGVHNEQFF
>.|TRBD2|TRBV20-1|TRBJ2-1
TGCAGTGCTAGTGGGACTAGCGGGAACTACAATGAGCAGTTCTTC
CSASGTSGNYNEQFF
>.|.|TRBV9|TRBJ2-7
TGTGCCAGCAGCCCTCGACCCAACCTCTCCTACGAGCAGTACTTC
CASSPRPNLSYEQYF
>once|.|TRBV12-3/TRBV12-4|TRBJ1-5
TGTGCCGGCAGTTTAGTCGGGGGCCCCGTCCAGCATTTT
CAGSLVGGPVQHF
>.|.|TRBV20-1|TRBJ1-5
TGCAGTGCTAGACCCGGGGAAGGTCAGCCCCAGCATTTT
CSARPGEGQPQHF
>.|TRBD1|TRBV18|TRBJ2-1
TGTGCCAGCTCAGACCGGGACAGGAGCTCCCACAATGAGCAGTTCTTC
CASSDRDRSSHNEQFF
>few|.|TRBV29-1|TRBJ2-7
TGCAGCGTGCTATACAGACTAGGCGAGCAGTACTTC
CSVLYRLGEQYF
>.|.|TRBV29-1|TRBJ1-2
TGCAGCCCAAGGGGGGGAGGCTACACCTTC
CSPRGGGYTF
>.|.|TRBV6-6|TRBJ1-6
TGTGCCAGCAGCCGGGATACCAGGGGCGGGTCACCCCTCCACTTT
CASSRDTRGGSPLHF
>.|.|TRBV12-3/TRBV12-4|TRBJ2-3
TGTGCCAGCGCCGCCCGGGGGTTTAGCACAGATACGCAGTATTTT
CASAARGFSTDTQYF
>.|TRBD2|TRBV6-6|TRBJ2-5
TGTGCCAGCAGTTACTCGGTAGCGGGGACCCAAGCGACCCAGTACTTC
CASSYSVAGTQATQYF
>once|.|TRBV21-1|TRBJ2-7
TGTGCCAGCAGCTCCCCACCGGCGGGACAGGTGACCTACGAGCAGTACTTC
CASSSPPAGQVTYEQYF
>few|.|TRBV10-3|TRBJ2-3
TGTGCCACCGCCCCAGGGGCGGAGTACACAGATACGCAGTATTTT
CATAPGAEYTDTQYF
>.|.|TRBV20-1|TRBJ2-5
TGCAGTGCCAGGGACTTCGGAGAGGAGACCCAGTACTTC
CSARDFGEETQYF
>few|TRBD2|TRBV4-2|TRBJ2-1
TGTGCCAGCAGCCAAGGGGCACTAGCGGAAACCTACAATGAGCAGTTCTTC
CASSQGALAETYNEQFF
>.|.|TRBV29-1|TRBJ2-1
TGCAGCGTTGATAACCTAGTTCAAGAGCAGTTCTTC
CSVDNLVQEQFF
>few|.|TRBV11-2|TRBJ2-5
TGTGCCAGCAGCTTAGACTGGAGAGAGACCCAGTACTTC
CASSLDWRETQYF
>.|TRBD2|TRBV20-1|TRBJ2-7
TGCAGTGCTAGCGGCGGGAGGGCCGGACTCTACGAGCAGTACTTC
CSASGGRAGLYEQYF
>few|TRBD1|TRBV20-1|TRBJ2-1
TGCAGTGCTAGAGATAGACAGGGGTACTACAATGAGCAGTTCTTC
CSARDRQGYYNEQFF
>few|.|TRBV5-1|TRBJ1-2
TGCGCCAGCAGCTTGAGGCCGGGCAGAGAGAATGGCTACACCTTC
CASSLRPGRENGYTF
>.|TRBD1|TRBV7-2|TRBJ2-7
TGTGCCAGCAGCTTGTGGACAGGGGAAAATGAGCAGTACTTC
CASSLWTGENEQYF
>.|.|TRBV6-5|TRBJ2-5
TGTGCCAGCAGCCCCTGGCAGGGAGAGTCGGAGACCCAGTACTTC
CASSPWQGESETQYF
>.|TRBD1|TRBV30|TRBJ2-7
TGTGCCTGGAGTTACTTCAGGGGGCCCAAAACCTACGAGCAGTACTTC
CAWSYFRGPKTYEQYF
>.|.|TRBV29-1|TRBJ1-2
TGCAGCGTTGAAGATCGCCCCCTTGGCTACACCTTC
CSVEDRPLGYTF
>.|.|TRBV2|TRBJ2-7
TGTGCCCTTCTCAGGGACGGGATCTACGAGCAGTACTTC
CALLRDGIYEQYF
>few|.|TRBV6-5|TRBJ2-1
TGTGCCAGCGGAGGACTACTCAATGAGCAGTTCTTC
CASGGLLNEQFF
>.|.|TRBV2|TRBJ2-2
TGTGCCAGCAGTGGGGACGGTCACACCGGGGAGCTGTTTTTT
CASSGDGHTGELFF
>few|.|TRBV4-1|TRBJ2-7
TGCGCCAGCAGCCAAGGACAGCTATACGAGCAGTACTTC
CASSQGQLYEQYF
>few|.|TRBV5-1|TRBJ1-5
TGCGCCAGCAGCCCCCAAGGGGGTCGGAATCAGCCCCAGCATTTT
CASSPQGGRNQPQHF
>.|.|TRBV27|TRBJ1-5
TGTGCCAGCAGTTTAAGGGGTATCGGCCAGCCCCAGCATTTT
CASSLRGIGQPQHF
>.|.|TRBV5-1|TRBJ2-3
TGCGCCAGCAGCCCTGCGGGGCGCGCCGGGACAAGTAGCACAGATACGCAGTATTTT
CASSPAGRAGTSSTDTQYF